These 13 T cell receptor beta chains were sequenced from one sample in a study of T cells after yellow fever vaccination. TCRdb analysed the 5' RACE reads with MiXCR anew, one entry per CDR3 protein. The sample has approximately 350,000 distinct CDR3 sequences, 11% seen once. Sample: PBMCs, taken on the day of the first yellow fever vaccination. The receptor source for this set is a man in his late teens or twenties who received the YFV17D yellow fever vaccine.

This clonotype was counted between two and nine times. V usage is TRBV7-9 and J usage is TRBJ2-1; 10 nucleotides match TRBD2. V was clipped by 5 bases and J by 0 bases; unmatched bases: 4. The CDR3 runs 16 residues. The V gene's germline CDR1 is SEHNR and CDR2 FQNEAQ (reference sequence). CDR3 loop: CASSISGGRSYNEQFF. CDR3 in DNA: TGTGCCAGCAGCATTAGCGGGGGGCGCTCCTACAATGAGCAGTTCTTC.

This chain connects TRBV9 to TRBJ1-4, with no clear D. The ends were cut back, 6 bases at V and 8 bases at J, with 11 bases in the middle. The CDR3 is made up of 12 amino acids. The V gene's germline CDR1 is SGDLS and CDR2 YYNGEE. In DNA, the CDR3 is TGTGCCAGCAACCTGGACGGAGAAAAACTGTTTTTT. It translates to CASNLDGEKLFF.

The J gene is TRBJ1-2, the V gene TRBV12-3 or TRBV12-4; tentatively, D is TRBD1 (5 bases). This CDR3 is 13 amino acids long. V lost 5 bases, J lost 13 bases, and 20 bases lay in between. The CDR3 nucleotides read TGTGCCAGCAGTCCGAGGACATCCGGAAAGGCCACCTTC. Protein: CASSPRTSGKATF.

This clonotype was seen a handful of times. The V gene is TRBV7-4, the J gene TRBJ2-3; D may match TRBD1 or TRBD2 (5 bases each). The length of the CDR3 is 17 residues. Germline-derived CDR1 and CDR2 are SGHVT and SQSDAQ. V was shortened by 1 base and J by 2 bases, with 16 bases between the two germline ends. The CDR3 spells CASSLGVGRPTTDTQYF. CDR3 nucleotide sequence: TGTGCCAGCAGCTTAGGGGTGGGACGCCCTACCACAGATACGCAGTATTTT.

This clonotype was found a few times. The chain joins TRBV7-9 to TRBJ2-7; no reliable D call. This CDR3 spans 15 amino acids. Per germline, CDR1 SEHNR and CDR2 FQNEAQ (reference sequence). V was cut by 0 bases and J by 6 bases, with 15 bases left in between. The CDR3 loop is CASSLAPGSGPEQYF. As DNA, the CDR3 is TGTGCCAGCAGCTTAGCGCCAGGTTCGGGCCCCGAGCAGTACTTC.

This clonotype was observed at least ten times. The chain has TRBV6-4 and TRBJ2-3; D tentatively reads TRBD1 or TRBD2 (6 bases each). The CDR3 runs 14 residues. V was clipped by 10 bases and J by 6 bases, with 20 bases between them. CDR1 is MRHNA, CDR2 SNTAGT, per germline. The CDR3 region has the DNA TGTGCCACCCGGAGGGGGATAAGAACCGATACGCAGTATTTT. Translated, it gives CATRRGIRTDTQYF.

V usage is TRBV27 and J usage is TRBJ2-6, with 8 bases identical to TRBD2. CDR1 is MNHEY, CDR2 SMNVEV, per germline (reference sequence). CDR3 length: 18 residues. Trimming at V came to 2 bases and at J to 2 bases, leaving 8 bases not matched to a gene. The CDR3: CASSLNIGGGAGANVLTF. CDR3 sequence (DNA): TGTGCCAGCAGTTTAAATATCGGGGGGGGCGCTGGGGCCAACGTCCTGACTTTC.

This clonotype was recorded a few times. The chain employs TRBV29-1 and TRBJ1-2, with D uncertain. Germline CDR1 and CDR2: SQVTM and ANQGSEA. V lost 7 bases and J 8 bases, leaving 5 bases between the germline ends. CDR3 length equals 8 residues. CDR3 loop: CSAGGYTF. CDR3 DNA sequence: TGCAGCGCCGGAGGCTACACCTTC.

V usage is TRBV5-1 and J usage is TRBJ1-3; D not resolved. Germline values: CDR1 SGHRS, CDR2 YFSETQ. This CDR3 is built from 15 residues. Between the trimmed V and J ends, which lost 4 bases and 0 bases, there was a span of 11 bases. CDR3: CASSTARSSGNTIYF. The CDR3 DNA reads as TGCGCCAGCAGCACCGCGAGGAGCTCTGGAAACACCATATATTTT.

V gene TRBV5-1 combines with J gene TRBJ2-1, with D maybe TRBD2 (7 bases). The CDR3 extends over 14 amino acids. V shed 1 base and J shed 7 bases, with 12 bases lying between them. Germline lookup yields CDR1 SGHRS and CDR2 YFSETQ. The CDR3 reads CASSLNRGANEQFF. The CDR3 nucleotides are TGCGCCAGCAGCTTGAATCGGGGGGCGAATGAGCAGTTCTTC.

Regarding this clonotype: The conserved phenylalanine or tryptophan is not found at the CDR3 terminus, so this likely reflects a read error. The rearrangement uses TRBV5-5 and TRBJ2-7, with D hard to call. CDR1 is SGHKS and CDR2 is YYEKEE in the germline V gene (reference sequence). Trimming stripped 0 bases from V and 6 bases from J, with 10 bases between. CDR3 length equals 13 residues. The CDR3 bases are TGTGCCAGCAGCTTGGGCGCTGTCTTCGAGCAGTACTTA. Its translation is CASSLGAVFEQYL.

The genes are TRBV27 and TRBJ2-7; D gene ambiguous. There are 14 residues in the CDR3. CDR1 is MNHEY and CDR2 is SMNVEV in the germline V gene (reference sequence). Trimming stripped 3 bases from V and 1 base from J, with 10 bases between. The CDR3 DNA sequence: TGTGCCAGCAGTTTTGGCCAGATGTCCTACGAGCAGTACTTC. This translates into CASSFGQMSYEQYF.

CDR3 sequence reads: CASSPSRLGLGFF. CDR3 DNA: TGTGCCAGCAGCCCCAGCCGCTTGGGGTTAGGTTTCTTT. The chain combines TRBV7-8 with TRBJ1-1; D uncertain. CDR3 length equals 13 residues. CDR1 and CDR2 (germline): SGHVS, FQNEAQ. V shed 5 bases and J shed 13 bases, with 20 bases lying between them.